The 14 T cell receptor beta chains in this list originate from one sample, sequenced in a study of tissue T cells after allogeneic stem cell transplantation. TCRdb's copy holds only in-frame clones and misses some; the assay was immunoSEQ multiplex PCR. Here the sample spans nearly 7,000 clones, 34% being singletons. The time point here: mouse harvest day 14 after allogeneic transplant. The graft held 10^6 splenic CD5+ T cells and 10^7 T-cell-depleted bone marrow cells. Sequences were obtained from skin. Receptors were obtained from a female BALB/c mouse given C57BL/6 T cells with graft-versus-host disease after an allogeneic hematopoietic cell transplant.

To note about this clone: The germline and genes are mouse ones. Read coverage stops 1 residue before the CDR3 terminus; the germline J gene supplies the remainder. The chain uses TRBV26 and TRBJ1-1; perhaps TRBD1 as D (5 bases). Trimming removed 6 bases from V and 1 base from J, with 9 bases in between. There are 13 residues in the CDR3. CDR1 KGHPV and CDR2 FQNQEV come from the germline V gene (reference sequence). CDR3 sequence: CASRGLGNTEVFF. CDR3 bases read: TGTGCCAGCAGGGGACTAGGAAACACAGAAGTCTTC.

Worth noting for this clone: The gene names given are mouse names. Sequencing ends 1 residue short of the CDR3 end; the germline J gene provides the rest. This chain links TRBV26 with TRBJ2-5; 11 nucleotides match TRBD1. Trimming cost V 4 bases and J 3 bases; bases outside gene matches: 6. Germline CDR1 is KGHPV and CDR2 is FQNQEV (reference sequence). The CDR3 has 16 residues. CDR3 residues: CASSPGTGGRQDTQYF. The covered CDR3 bases are TGTGCCAGCAGTCCCGGGACAGGGGGTAGACAAGACACCCAGTAC.

For this clone: Mouse gene names and germline throughout. The sequenced fragment ends 1 residue before the CDR3 boundary, so the rest is inferred from the germline J gene. The chain links TRBV23 to TRBJ2-2; the D call TRBD2 from the table was never checked on the DNA. Per the germline V gene, CDR1 is KGHTA and CDR2 is FQNQQP. The CDR3 extends over 16 amino acids. This chain's CDR3 is CSSSQDWGGNTGQLYF. Partial CDR3 DNA: TGCTCCAGCAGTCAAGACTGGGGGGGGAACACCGGGCAGCTCTAC.

As regards this clone: The genes are named according to mouse. The read falls 1 residue short of the CDR3 end, and the missing part is taken from the germline J gene. V usage is TRBV4 and J usage is TRBJ1-5; no clear D. The CDR3 length is 14 residues. Germline V lookup: CDR1 LGHDT, CDR2 YNNKQL (reference sequence). Trimming shortened V by 4 bases and J by 0 bases, and 7 bases separated the two germline ends. The CDR3 DNA, read in part, is TGTGCCAGCAGCTCCAACTATAACAACCAGGCTCCGCTT. The encoded protein is CASSSNYNNQAPL. The whole CDR3 region reads CASSSNYNNQAPLF.

Judged by abundance, this clone is medium-sized. Any gene name here is a mouse gene name. The read ends 1 residue early relative to the CDR3; the germline J gene fills the gap. The chain has TRBV26 and TRBJ2-7; unclear D gene. Per germline, CDR1 KGHPV and CDR2 FQNQEV (reference sequence). The CDR3 totals 12 residues. Trimming shortened V by 5 bases and J by 4 bases, and 9 bases separated the two germline ends. The CDR3 spells CASSGDTYEQYF. The CDR3 DNA, read in part, is TGTGCCAGCAGTGGAGACACTTATGAACAGTAC. The entire variable domain, with the rest obtained from reference TRBV26 and TRBJ2-7, is as follows: NSKVIQTPRYLVKGQGQKAKMRCIPEKGHPVVFWYQQNKNNEFKFLINFQNQEVLQQIDMTEKRFSAECPSNSPCSLEIQSSEAGDSALYLCASSGDTYEQYFGPGTRLTVL.

This clone is categorized as medium-sized. Genes here carry mouse names. The read terminates 1 residue ahead of where the CDR3 ends, so the germline J gene completes it. This chain joins TRBV26 and TRBJ2-5; no clear D. The CDR3 runs 15 residues. V dropped 2 bases and J dropped 0 bases, with 9 bases sitting between them. Germline loops: CDR1 KGHPV, CDR2 FQNQEV (reference sequence). Incomplete CDR3 DNA: TGTGCCAGCAGTCTGATCGGGCTTAACCAAGACACCCAGTAC. Amino acid sequence: CASSLIGLNQDTQY. In full, the CDR3 is CASSLIGLNQDTQYF.

By sample fraction, this clone is medium-sized. The gene symbols are mouse symbols. The read ends 1 residue before the CDR3 terminus; that terminus is restored from the germline J gene. This chain connects TRBV26 to TRBJ1-4; 7 bases align to TRBD1. Trimming cost V 6 bases and J 6 bases; bases outside gene matches: 4. CDR3 length equals 13 residues. Looked up from germline, CDR1 is KGHPV and CDR2 is FQNQEV (reference sequence). This CDR3 is CASRPTGHERLFF. The CDR3 DNA, read in part, is TGTGCCAGCAGACCGACAGGGCACGAAAGATTATTT.

Details on this clone: Genes here carry mouse names. With the read ending 1 residue before the CDR3 end, the germline J gene is used to fill in that end. V is TRBV13-2 and J is TRBJ2-7, with D possibly being TRBD1 (6 bases). This CDR3 has 11 residues. Germline CDR1 reads NNHNN; CDR2 reads SYGAGS (reference sequence). Trimming removed 9 bases at V and 7 bases at J, with 14 bases between. CDR3 in amino acids: CATQQGGEQYF. Incomplete CDR3 DNA: TGTGCCACCCAACAGGGAGGAGAACAGTAC.

This clone was picked up a small number of times. Mouse gene names apply. The read terminates 1 residue ahead of where the CDR3 ends, so the germline J gene completes it. The chain uses TRBV2 and TRBJ2-7, with 9 bases fitting TRBD1. In germline, CDR1 is LGHNA, CDR2 YSYQKL. V was clipped by 4 bases and J by 7 bases; unmatched bases: 8. The CDR3 has 14 residues. CDR3: CASSLRDREGEQYF. The sequenced part of the CDR3 DNA is TGTGCCAGCAGCCTCCGGGACAGGGAGGGGGAACAGTAC.

This clone was found a few times. Germline and genes here are mouse. The read falls 1 residue short of the CDR3 end, and the missing part is taken from the germline J gene. The chain recombines TRBV13-2 with TRBJ1-3; no clear D gene. This CDR3 contains 15 residues. The germline gives CDR1 NNHNN, CDR2 SYGAGS (reference sequence). Trimming took off 0 bases at V and 0 bases at J, with 7 bases between the two ends. The sequenced CDR3 bases are TGTGCCAGCGGTGATGGACCGAATTCTGGAAATACGCTCTAT. It is translated as CASGDGPNSGNTLY. The entire CDR3 protein reads CASGDGPNSGNTLYF.

Points on this clone: Each gene name is a mouse one. Read data end 1 residue before the CDR3 end; the end is taken from the germline J gene. This sequence joins TRBV1 and TRBJ2-7; 8 positions match TRBD2. V dropped 3 bases and J dropped 4; count of bases not matched to a gene: 8. CDR1 is NSQYPW and CDR2 is LRSPGD in the germline V gene (reference sequence). This CDR3 contains 15 residues. CDR3 DNA, as far as it was read: TGCACCTGCAGTGCGTTGCTGGGGGGCGGGTATGAACAGTAC. Encoded protein: CTCSALLGGGYEQY. The entire CDR3 is CTCSALLGGGYEQYF.

Note on this clone: Mouse names are used for the genes. The CDR3 goes on 1 residue after the read ends, and that part is filled in from the germline J gene. The chain joins TRBV17 to TRBJ2-2; 9 bases are a match to TRBD1. CDR1 MNHDT and CDR2 YYDKIL come from the germline V gene. Unmatched junction bases numbered 6, after V lost 7 bases and J lost 3 bases. The CDR3 sequence is 15 residues long. The CDR3 sequence is CASTTGGADTGQLYF. Partial CDR3 DNA: TGTGCTAGCACAACAGGGGGCGCGGACACCGGGCAGCTCTAC. Drawing the rest from reference TRBV17 and TRBJ2-2, the complete variable domain is DTTVKQNPRYKLARVGKPVNLICSQTMNHDTMYWYQKKPNQAPKLLLFYYDKILNREADTFEKFQSSRPNNSFCSLYIGSAGLEYSAMYLCASTTGGADTGQLYFGEGSKLTVL.

This clone was counted only a few times. Mouse names are used for the genes. The DNA ends 1 residue before the CDR3 does, and the rest of the CDR3 is filled in from the germline J gene. The genes are TRBV5 and TRBJ2-5; 7 bases agree with TRBD1. The CDR3 covers 14 residues. CDR1 and CDR2 (germline): LGHNA, YNLKQL (reference sequence). Germline trimming cut 4 bases from V and 0 bases from J; bases unmatched to any gene: 1. Partial CDR3 DNA: TGTGCCAGCAGCCGACAGGGTAACCAAGACACCCAGTAC. Translated: CASSRQGNQDTQY. The CDR3 reads in full as CASSRQGNQDTQYF.

By its share, this clone is medium-sized (0.01 to 0.1%). Gene names and germline match the mouse. The read gets to within 1 residue of the CDR3 end, and the germline J gene fills in the rest. V and J are TRBV26 and TRBJ2-1; D could derive from TRBD1 or TRBD2 (5 bases each). CDR1 is KGHPV, CDR2 FQNQEV, per germline (reference sequence). V was pared by 6 bases and J by 7 bases, with 13 bases between. The CDR3 covers 13 residues. The CDR3 reads CASSPGGGAEQFF. The sequenced CDR3 bases are TGTGCCAGCAGCCCCGGGGGTGGAGCTGAGCAGTTC. Combining the CDR3 with reference TRBV26 and TRBJ2-1 gives the whole variable domain NSKVIQTPRYLVKGQGQKAKMRCIPEKGHPVVFWYQQNKNNEFKFLINFQNQEVLQQIDMTEKRFSAECPSNSPCSLEIQSSEAGDSALYLCASSPGGGAEQFFGPGTRLTVL.